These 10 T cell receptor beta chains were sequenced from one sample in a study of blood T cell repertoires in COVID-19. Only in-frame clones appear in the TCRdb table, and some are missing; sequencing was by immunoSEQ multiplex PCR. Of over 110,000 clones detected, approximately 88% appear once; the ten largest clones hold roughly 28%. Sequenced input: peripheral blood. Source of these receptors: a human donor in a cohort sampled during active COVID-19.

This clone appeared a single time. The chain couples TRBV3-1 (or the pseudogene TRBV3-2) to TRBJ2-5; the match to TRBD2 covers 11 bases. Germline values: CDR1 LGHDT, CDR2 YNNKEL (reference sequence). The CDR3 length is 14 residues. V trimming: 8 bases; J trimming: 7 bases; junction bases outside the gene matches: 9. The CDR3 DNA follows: TGTGCCAGCGGAACGACTAGCGGGATCCCGACCCAGTACTTC. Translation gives CASGTTSGIPTQYF.

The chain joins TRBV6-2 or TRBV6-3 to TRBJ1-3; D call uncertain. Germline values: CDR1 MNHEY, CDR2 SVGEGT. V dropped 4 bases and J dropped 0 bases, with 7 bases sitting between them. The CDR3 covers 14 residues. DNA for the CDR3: TGTGCCAGCAGTTTGGCAGGCTCTGGAAACACCATATATTTT. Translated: CASSLAGSGNTIYF.

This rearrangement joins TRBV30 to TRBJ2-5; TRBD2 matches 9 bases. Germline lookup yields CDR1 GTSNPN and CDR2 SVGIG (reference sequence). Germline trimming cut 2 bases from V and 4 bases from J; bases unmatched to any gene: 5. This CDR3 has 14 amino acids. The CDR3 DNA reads TGTGCCTGGAGTACGGGACTAGCTGGAGAGACCCAGTACTTC. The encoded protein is CAWSTGLAGETQYF.

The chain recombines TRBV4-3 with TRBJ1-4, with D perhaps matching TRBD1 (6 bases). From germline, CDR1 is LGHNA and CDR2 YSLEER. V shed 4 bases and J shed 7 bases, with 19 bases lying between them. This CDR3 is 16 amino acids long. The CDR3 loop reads CASSPGVGGAGEKLFF. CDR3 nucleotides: TGCGCCAGCAGCCCTGGAGTGGGGGGGGCAGGTGAAAAACTGTTTTTT.

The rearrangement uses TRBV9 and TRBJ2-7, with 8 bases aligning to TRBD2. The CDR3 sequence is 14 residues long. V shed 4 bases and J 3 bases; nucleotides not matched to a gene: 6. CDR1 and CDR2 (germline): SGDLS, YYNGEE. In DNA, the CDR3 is TGTGCCAGCAGCCCGGGACTAGTCGGCTACGAGCAGTACTTC. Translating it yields CASSPGLVGYEQYF.

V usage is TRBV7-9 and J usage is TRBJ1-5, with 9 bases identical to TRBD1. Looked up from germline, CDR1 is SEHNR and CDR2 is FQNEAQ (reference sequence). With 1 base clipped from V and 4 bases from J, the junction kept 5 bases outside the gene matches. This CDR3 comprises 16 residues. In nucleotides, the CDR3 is TGTGCCAGCAGCTTAGGCGGGGGACAGGGTAATCAGCCCCAGCATTTT. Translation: CASSLGGGQGNQPQHF.

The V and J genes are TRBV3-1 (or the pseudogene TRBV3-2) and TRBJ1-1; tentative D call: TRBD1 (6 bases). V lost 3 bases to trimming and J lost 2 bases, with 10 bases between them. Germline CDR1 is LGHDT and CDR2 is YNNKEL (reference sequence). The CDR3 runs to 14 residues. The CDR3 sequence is CASSHGQRNTEAFF. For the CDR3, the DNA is TGTGCCAGCAGCCATGGACAGCGAAACACTGAAGCTTTCTTT.

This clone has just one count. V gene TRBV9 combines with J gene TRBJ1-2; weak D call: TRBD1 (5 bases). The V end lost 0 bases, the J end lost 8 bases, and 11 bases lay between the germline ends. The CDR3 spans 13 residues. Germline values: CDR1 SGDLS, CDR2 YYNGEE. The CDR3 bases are TGTGCCAGCAGCGTAGTATCAGGGAAAGGCTACACCTTC. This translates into CASSVVSGKGYTF.

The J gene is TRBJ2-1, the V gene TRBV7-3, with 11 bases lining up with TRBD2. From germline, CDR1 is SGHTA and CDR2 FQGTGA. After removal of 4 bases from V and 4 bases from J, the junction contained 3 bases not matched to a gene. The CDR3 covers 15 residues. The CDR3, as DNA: TGTGCCAGCAGCTCGGGACTAGCGGAATACAATGAGCAGTTCTTC. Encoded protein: CASSSGLAEYNEQFF.

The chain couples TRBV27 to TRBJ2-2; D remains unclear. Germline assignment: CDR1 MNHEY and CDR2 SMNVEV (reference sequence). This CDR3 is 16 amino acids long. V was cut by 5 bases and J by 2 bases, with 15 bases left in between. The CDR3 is CASSTLGHLNTGELFF. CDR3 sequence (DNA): TGTGCCAGCAGTACATTGGGCCACCTCAACACCGGGGAGCTGTTTTTT.